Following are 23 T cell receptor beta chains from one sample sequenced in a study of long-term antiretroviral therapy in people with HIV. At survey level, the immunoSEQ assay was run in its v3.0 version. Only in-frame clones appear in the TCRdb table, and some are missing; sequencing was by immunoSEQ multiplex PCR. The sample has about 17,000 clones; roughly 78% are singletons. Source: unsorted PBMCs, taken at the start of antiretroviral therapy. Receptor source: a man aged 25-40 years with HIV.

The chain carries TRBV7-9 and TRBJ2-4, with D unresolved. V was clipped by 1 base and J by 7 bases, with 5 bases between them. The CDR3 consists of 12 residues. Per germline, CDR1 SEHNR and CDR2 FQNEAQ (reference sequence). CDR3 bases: TGTGCCAGCAGCTTAGACGGGAACATTCAGTACTTC. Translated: CASSLDGNIQYF. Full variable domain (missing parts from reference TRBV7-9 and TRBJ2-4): DTGVSQNPRHKITKRGQNVTFRCDPISEHNRLYWYRQTLGQGPEFLTYFQNEAQLEKSRLLSDRFSAERPKGSFSTLEIQRTEQGDSAMYLCASSLDGNIQYFGAGTRLSVL.

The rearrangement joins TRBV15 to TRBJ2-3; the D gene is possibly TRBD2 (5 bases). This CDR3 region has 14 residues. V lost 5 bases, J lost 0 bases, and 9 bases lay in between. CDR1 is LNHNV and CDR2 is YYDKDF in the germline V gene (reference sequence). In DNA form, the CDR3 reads TGTGCCACCAGCTCGGGAATTAGCACAGATACGCAGTATTTT. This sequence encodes CATSSGISTDTQYF.

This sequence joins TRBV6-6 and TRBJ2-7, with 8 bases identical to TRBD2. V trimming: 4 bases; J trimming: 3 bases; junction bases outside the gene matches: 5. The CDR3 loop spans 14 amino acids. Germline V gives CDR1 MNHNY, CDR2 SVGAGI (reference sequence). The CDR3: CASSLSLAGYEQYF. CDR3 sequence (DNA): TGTGCCAGCAGTTTGTCGCTAGCGGGCTACGAGCAGTACTTC.

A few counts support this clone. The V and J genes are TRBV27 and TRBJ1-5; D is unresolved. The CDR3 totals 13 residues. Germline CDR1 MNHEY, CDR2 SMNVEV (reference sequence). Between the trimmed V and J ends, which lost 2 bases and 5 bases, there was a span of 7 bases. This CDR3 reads CASSLRVDQPQHF. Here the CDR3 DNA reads TGTGCCAGCAGTTTAAGGGTCGATCAGCCCCAGCATTTT.

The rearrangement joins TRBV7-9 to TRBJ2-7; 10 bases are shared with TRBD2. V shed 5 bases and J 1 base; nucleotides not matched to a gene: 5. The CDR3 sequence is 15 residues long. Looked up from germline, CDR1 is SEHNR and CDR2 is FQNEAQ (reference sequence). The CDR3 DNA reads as TGTGCCAGCAGCGTCGTAGCGGGAGGTTCCTACGAGCAGTACTTC. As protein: CASSVVAGGSYEQYF.

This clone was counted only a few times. The CDR3 region is CASSHGTGDPGNTIYF. The CDR3 DNA reads as TGTGCCAGCAGCCACGGGACAGGGGACCCTGGAAACACCATATATTTT. The V and J genes are TRBV7-9 and TRBJ1-3, with 10 bases matching TRBD1. The CDR3 runs to 16 residues. The germline V gene encodes CDR1 SEHNR and CDR2 FQNEAQ (reference sequence). Losses at the gene ends were 5 bases for V and 2 bases for J; bases not matched to a gene: 6.

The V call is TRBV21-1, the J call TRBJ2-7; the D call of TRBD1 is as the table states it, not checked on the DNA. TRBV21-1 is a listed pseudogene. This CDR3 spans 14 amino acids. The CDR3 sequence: CASSKTGKPYEQYF. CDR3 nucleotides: TGTGCCAGCAGCAAGACAGGGAAACCCTACGAGCAGTACTTC.

CDR3 residues: CAWTKTSGIGETQYF. CDR3 in DNA: TGTGCCTGGACTAAGACTAGCGGGATCGGGGAGACCCAGTACTTC. This chain uses TRBV30 with TRBJ2-5; 11 bases match TRBD2. V trimming: 4 bases; J trimming: 5 bases; junction bases outside the gene matches: 9. Germline CDR1 is GTSNPN and CDR2 is SVGIG (reference sequence). The CDR3 length is 15 residues.

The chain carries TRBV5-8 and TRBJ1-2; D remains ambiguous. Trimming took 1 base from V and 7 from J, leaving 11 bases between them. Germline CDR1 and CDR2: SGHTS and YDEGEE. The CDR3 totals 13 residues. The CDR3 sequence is CASSLWGESGYTF. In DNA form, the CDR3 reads TGTGCCAGCAGCTTGTGGGGTGAAAGTGGCTACACCTTC.

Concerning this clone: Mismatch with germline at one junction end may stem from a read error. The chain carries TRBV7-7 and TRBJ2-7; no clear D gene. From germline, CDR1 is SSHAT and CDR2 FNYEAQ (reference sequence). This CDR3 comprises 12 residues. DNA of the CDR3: TGTGCTAGCAGCCCCGACGGAAACGAGCAGTACTTC. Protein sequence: CASSPDGNEQYF.

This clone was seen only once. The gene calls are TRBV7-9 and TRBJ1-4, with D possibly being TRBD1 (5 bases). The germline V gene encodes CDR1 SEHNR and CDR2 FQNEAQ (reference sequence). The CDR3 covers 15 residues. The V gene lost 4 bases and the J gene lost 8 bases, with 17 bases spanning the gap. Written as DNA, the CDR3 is TGTGCCAGCAGCTCCATGGCTCAGGGTGACGAAAAACTGTTTTTT. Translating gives CASSSMAQGDEKLFF.

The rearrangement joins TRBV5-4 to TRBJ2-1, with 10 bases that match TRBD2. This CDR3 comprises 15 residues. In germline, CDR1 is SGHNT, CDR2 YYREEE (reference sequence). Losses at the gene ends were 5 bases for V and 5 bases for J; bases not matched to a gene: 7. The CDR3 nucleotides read TGTGCCAGCAGTCTGAGCGGGGGGGCCCACAATGAGCAGTTCTTC. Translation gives CASSLSGGAHNEQFF.

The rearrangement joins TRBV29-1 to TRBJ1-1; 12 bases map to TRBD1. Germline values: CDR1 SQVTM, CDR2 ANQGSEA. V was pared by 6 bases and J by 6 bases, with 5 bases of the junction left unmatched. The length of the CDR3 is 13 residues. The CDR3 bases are TGCAGCGTGGGGACAGGGGGCATTGCTGAAGCTTTCTTT. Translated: CSVGTGGIAEAFF.

The CDR3 coding sequence is TGTGCCAGCAGCTTGACTGGACAGGGGGACTATGGCTACACCTTC. Residues: CASSLTGQGDYGYTF. The chain recombines TRBV5-5 with TRBJ1-2, with TRBD1 matching 10 bases. With 1 base clipped from V and 3 bases from J, the junction kept 3 bases outside the gene matches. This CDR3 comprises 15 residues. Germline CDR1 SGHKS, CDR2 YYEKEE (reference sequence).

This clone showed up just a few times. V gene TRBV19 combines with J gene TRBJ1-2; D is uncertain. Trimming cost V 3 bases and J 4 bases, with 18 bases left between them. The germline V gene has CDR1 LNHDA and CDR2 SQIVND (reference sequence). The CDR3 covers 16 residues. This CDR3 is CASSINSGKGLYGYTF. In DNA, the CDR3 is TGTGCCAGTAGTATTAATTCGGGGAAGGGTCTCTATGGCTACACCTTC.

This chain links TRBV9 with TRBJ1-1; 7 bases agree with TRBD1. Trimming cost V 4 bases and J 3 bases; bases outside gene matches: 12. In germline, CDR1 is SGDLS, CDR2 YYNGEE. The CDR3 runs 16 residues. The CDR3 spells CASSKEGALRYTEAFF. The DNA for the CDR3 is TGTGCCAGCAGCAAGGAGGGGGCCCTTAGATACACTGAAGCTTTCTTT.

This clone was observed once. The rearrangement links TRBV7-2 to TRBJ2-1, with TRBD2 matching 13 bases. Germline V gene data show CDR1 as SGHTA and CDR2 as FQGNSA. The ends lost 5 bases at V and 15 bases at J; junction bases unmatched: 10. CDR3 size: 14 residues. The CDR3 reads CASSEPGLAGSGFF. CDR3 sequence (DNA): TGTGCCAGCAGCGAGCCGGGACTAGCGGGGTCGGGGTTCTTC.

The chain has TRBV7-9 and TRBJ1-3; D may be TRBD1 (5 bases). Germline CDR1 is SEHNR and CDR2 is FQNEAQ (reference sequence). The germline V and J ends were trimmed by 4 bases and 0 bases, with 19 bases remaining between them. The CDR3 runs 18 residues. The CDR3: CASSSPGGVSSSGNTIYF. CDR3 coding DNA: TGTGCCAGCAGCTCGCCTGGGGGGGTCTCATCCTCTGGAAACACCATATATTTT.

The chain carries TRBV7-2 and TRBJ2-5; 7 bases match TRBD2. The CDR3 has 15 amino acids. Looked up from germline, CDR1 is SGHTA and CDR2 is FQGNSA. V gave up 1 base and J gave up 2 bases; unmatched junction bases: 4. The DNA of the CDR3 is TGTGCCAGCAGCTTAGACGGGAGGAGGCAAGAGACCCAGTACTTC. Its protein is CASSLDGRRQETQYF.

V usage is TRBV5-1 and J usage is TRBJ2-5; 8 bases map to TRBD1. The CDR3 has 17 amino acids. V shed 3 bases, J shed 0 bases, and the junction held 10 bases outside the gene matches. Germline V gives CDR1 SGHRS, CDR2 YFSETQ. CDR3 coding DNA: TGCGCCAGCAGCTCAGGACAGGGCCCCCCGTACCAAGAGACCCAGTACTTC. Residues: CASSSGQGPPYQETQYF.

The CDR3 is CASSGAPNYGYTF. The CDR3 DNA is TGTGCCAGCTCCGGGGCACCTAACTATGGCTACACCTTC. The chain couples TRBV27 to TRBJ1-2; perhaps TRBD1 as D (5 bases). The germline V gene encodes CDR1 MNHEY and CDR2 SMNVEV (reference sequence). The CDR3 is made up of 13 amino acids. Trimming cost V 8 bases and J 0 bases, with 10 bases left between them.

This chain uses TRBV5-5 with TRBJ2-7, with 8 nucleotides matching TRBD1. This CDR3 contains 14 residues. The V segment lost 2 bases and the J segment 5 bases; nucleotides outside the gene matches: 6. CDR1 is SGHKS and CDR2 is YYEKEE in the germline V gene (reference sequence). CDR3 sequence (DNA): TGTGCCAGCAGCTTTTCAGGGGGCATCGACGAGCAGTACTTC. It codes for CASSFSGGIDEQYF.

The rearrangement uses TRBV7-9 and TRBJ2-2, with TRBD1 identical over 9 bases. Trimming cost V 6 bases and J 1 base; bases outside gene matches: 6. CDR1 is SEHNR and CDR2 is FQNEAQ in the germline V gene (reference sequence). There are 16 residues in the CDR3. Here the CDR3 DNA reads TGTGCCAGCAGGTACCGGGACAGGGTGAACACCGGGGAGCTGTTTTTT. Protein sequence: CASRYRDRVNTGELFF.